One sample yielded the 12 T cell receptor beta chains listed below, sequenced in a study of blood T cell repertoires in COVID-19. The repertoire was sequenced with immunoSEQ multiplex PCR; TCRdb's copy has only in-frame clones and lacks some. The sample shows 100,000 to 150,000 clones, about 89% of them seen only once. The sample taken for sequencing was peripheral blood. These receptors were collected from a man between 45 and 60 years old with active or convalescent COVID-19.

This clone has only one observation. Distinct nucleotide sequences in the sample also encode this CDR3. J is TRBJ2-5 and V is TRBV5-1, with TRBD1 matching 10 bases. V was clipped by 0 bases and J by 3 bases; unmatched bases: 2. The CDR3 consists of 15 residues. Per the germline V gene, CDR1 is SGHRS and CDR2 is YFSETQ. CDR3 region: CASSLAGTGEETQYF. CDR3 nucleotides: TGCGCCAGCAGCTTGGCCGGGACAGGGGAAGAGACCCAGTACTTC.

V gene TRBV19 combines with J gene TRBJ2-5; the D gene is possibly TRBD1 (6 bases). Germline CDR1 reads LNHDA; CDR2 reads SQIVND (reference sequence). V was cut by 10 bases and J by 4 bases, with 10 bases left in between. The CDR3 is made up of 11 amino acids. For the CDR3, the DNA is TGTGCCACCCGAGGGGGAGAGACCCAGTACTTC. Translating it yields CATRGGETQYF.

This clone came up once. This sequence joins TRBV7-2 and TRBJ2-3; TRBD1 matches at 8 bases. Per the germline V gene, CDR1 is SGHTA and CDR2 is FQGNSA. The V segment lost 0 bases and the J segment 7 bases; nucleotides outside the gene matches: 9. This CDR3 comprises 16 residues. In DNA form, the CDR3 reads TGTGCCAGCAGCTTAGCGGGGACAGGAGGTGTGAATACGCAGTATTTT. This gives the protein CASSLAGTGGVNTQYF.

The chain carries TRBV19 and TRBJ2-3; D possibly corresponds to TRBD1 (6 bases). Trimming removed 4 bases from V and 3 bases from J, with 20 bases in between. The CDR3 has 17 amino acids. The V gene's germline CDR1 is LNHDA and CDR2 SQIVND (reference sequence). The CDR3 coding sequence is TGTGCCAGTAGTAAACACACGGGACAAACCGGAACAGATACGCAGTATTTT. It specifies CASSKHTGQTGTDTQYF.

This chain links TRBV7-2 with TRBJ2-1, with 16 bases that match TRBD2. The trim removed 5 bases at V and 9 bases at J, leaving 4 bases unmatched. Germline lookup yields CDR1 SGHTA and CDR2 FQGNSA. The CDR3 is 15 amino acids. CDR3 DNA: TGTGCCAGCAGCCCGGGACTAGCGGGGGGGCCTGAGCAGTTCTTC. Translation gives CASSPGLAGGPEQFF.

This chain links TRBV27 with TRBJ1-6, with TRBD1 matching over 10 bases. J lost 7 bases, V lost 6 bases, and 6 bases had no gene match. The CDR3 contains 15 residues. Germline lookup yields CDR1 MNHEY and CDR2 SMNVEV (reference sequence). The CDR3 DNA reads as TGTGCCAGCAGGACAACGGGACAGGGGAATTCACCCCTCCACTTT. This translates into CASRTTGQGNSPLHF.

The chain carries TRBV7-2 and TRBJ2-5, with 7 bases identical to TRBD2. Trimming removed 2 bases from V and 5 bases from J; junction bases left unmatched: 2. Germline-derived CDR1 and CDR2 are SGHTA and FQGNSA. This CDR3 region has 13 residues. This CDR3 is CASSLTGGETQYF. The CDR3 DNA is TGTGCCAGCAGCTTAACCGGGGGGGAGACCCAGTACTTC.

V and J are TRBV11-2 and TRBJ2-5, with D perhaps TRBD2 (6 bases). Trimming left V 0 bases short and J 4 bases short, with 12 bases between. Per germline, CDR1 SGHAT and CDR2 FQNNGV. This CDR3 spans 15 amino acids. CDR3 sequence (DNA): TGTGCCAGCAGCTTAGAGGCGTACGGGGGAGAGACCCAGTACTTC. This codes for CASSLEAYGGETQYF.

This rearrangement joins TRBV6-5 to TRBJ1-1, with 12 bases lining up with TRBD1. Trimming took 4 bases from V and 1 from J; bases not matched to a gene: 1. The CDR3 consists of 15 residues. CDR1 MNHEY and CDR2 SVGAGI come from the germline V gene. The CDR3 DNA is TGTGCCAGCAGTTTGGGACAGGGGGCGAACACTGAAGCTTTCTTT. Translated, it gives CASSLGQGANTEAFF.

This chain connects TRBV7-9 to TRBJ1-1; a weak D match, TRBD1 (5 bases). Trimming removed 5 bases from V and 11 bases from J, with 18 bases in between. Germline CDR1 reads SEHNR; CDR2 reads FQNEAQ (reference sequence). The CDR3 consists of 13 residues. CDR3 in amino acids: CASSPSRDTRAFF. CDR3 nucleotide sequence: TGTGCCAGCAGCCCTTCCAGGGATACGCGGGCTTTCTTT. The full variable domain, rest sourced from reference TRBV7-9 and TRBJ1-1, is DTGVSQNPRHKITKRGQNVTFRCDPISEHNRLYWYRQTLGQGPEFLTYFQNEAQLEKSRLLSDRFSAERPKGSFSTLEIQRTEQGDSAMYLCASSPSRDTRAFFGQGTRLTVV.

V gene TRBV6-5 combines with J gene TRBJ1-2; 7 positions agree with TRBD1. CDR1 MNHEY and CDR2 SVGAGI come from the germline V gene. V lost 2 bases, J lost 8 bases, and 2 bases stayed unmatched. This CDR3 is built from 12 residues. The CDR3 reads CASSYTGVGYTF. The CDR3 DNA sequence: TGTGCCAGCAGTTACACAGGGGTCGGCTACACCTTC.

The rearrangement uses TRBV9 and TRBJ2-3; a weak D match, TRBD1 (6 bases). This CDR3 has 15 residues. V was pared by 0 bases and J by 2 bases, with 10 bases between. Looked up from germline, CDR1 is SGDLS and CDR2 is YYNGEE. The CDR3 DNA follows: TGTGCCAGCAGCGTAGACGGGACACTCACAGATACGCAGTATTTT. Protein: CASSVDGTLTDTQYF.